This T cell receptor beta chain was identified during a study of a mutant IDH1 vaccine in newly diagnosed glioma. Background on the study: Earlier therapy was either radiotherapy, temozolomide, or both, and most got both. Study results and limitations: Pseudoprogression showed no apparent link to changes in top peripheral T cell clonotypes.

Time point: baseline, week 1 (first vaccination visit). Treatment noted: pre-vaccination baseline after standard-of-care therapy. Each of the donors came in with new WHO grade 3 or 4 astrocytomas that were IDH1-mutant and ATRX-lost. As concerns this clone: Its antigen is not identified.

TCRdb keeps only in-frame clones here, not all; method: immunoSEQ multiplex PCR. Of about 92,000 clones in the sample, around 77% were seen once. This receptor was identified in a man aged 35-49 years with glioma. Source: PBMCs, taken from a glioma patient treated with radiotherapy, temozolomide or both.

The CDR3 DNA is TGTGCCAGCAGCTTCTCGGACGGGGAGCTGTTTTTT. Its translation is CASSFSDGELFF. The rearrangement uses TRBV5-4 and TRBJ2-2; D not certain. Between the trimmed V and J ends, which lost 2 bases and 7 bases, there was a span of 6 bases. Germline lookup yields CDR1 SGHNT and CDR2 YYREEE (reference sequence). This CDR3 has 12 residues.